This T cell receptor beta chain was observed in a study of early T cells in non-severe SARS-CoV-2 infection. This clonotype has a handful of counts. Using its own MiXCR run on the 5' RACE reads, TCRdb lists one record per CDR3 protein. The sample carries 70,000 to 95,000 distinct CDR3 sequences, 7.5% to 10% recorded once. CDR1 and CDR2 from the germline V gene are MNHEY and SMNVEV (reference sequence). V was cut by 0 bases and J by 5 bases, with 14 bases left in between. The CDR3 loop spans 15 amino acids. V usage is TRBV27 and J usage is TRBJ2-7, with D maybe TRBD1 (5 bases). The specimen sequenced was whole blood. This receptor was obtained from an adult who was a healthcare worker with PCR-confirmed SARS-CoV-2 infection or an uninfected control (not recorded which). The CDR3 region has the DNA TGTGCCAGCAGTTTATCGGGGCCCCCGAACGACGAGCAGTACTTC. Its translation: CASSLSGPPNDEQYF.